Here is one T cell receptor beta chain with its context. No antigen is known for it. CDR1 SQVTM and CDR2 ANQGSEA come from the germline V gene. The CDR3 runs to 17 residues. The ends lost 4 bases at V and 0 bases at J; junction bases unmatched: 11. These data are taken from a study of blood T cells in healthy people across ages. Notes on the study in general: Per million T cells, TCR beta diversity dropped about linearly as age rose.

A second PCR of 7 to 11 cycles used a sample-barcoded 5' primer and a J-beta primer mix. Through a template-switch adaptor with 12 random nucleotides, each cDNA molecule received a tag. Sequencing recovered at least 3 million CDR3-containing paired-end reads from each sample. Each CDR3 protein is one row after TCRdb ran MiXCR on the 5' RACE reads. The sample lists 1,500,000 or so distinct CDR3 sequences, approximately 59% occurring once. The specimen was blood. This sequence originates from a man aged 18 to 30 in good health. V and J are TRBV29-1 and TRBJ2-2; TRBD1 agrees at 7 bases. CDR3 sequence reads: CSVVGSPDRANTGELFF. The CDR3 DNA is TGCAGCGTTGTTGGGTCCCCCGACAGGGCGAACACCGGGGAGCTGTTTTTT.